This TCR beta chain was retrieved from a study of T cell clonality in common variable immunodeficiency. Patients and controls were mostly of Caucasian heritage. Trimming removed 3 bases from V and 4 bases from J; junction bases left unmatched: 4. Germline CDR1 is SGHAT and CDR2 is FQDESV (reference sequence). The CDR3 length is 14 residues. Study-level findings and limits: CVID subjects showed higher TCRbeta clonality than healthy controls. Fewer deletions and N-nucleotide insertions were reportedly seen in common variable immunodeficiency TCR beta sequences.

The sample holds a few counts of this clone. Its antigen remains unidentified. The CDR3 goes on 3 residues after the read ends, and that part is filled in from the germline J gene. This table comes from immunoSEQ multiplex PCR, and its TCRdb copy is limited to in-frame clones, with some not included. Recorded here are fewer than 55,000 clones, none singletons. This chain connects TRBV11-1 to TRBJ2-3, with 7 nucleotides matching TRBD2. The clonotype was recovered from a person aged 18 to 75 in good health. Sequencing used peripheral blood mononuclear cells. The CDR3 region is CASSFGTTADTQYF. The DNA read from the CDR3 is TGTGCCAGCAGCTTCGGGACTACAGCAGATACG.